This T cell receptor (beta chain) was sequenced for a study of blood T cells in healthy people across ages. Overall study context: Roughly one uniquely barcoded beta molecule per two T cells was captured.

This clonotype was counted a few times. Combining a sample-barcoded 5' primer with a J-beta primer mix, a second PCR ran for roughly 7 to 11 cycles. Every sample produced at least 2.5 million CDR3-containing paired-end reads. A single record per CDR3 protein comes from TCRdb applying MiXCR to the 5' RACE reads. This table holds about 1.7 million distinct CDR3 sequences, under 30% found once. Drawing of peripheral blood yielded about 9.8 milliliters from each donor. The sequencing sample was made of blood. The receptor was derived from a woman aged 25-40 years in good health.

The CDR3 nucleotides are TGCAGCGTTGAAGTTGGTGGGACAGGGGCCTTATGGAGGGAGACCCAGTACTTC. This translates into CSVEVGGTGALWRETQYF. The J gene is TRBJ2-5, the V gene TRBV29-1; TRBD1 aligns across 10 bases. Germline loops: CDR1 SQVTM, CDR2 ANQGSEA. This CDR3 region has 18 residues. Trimming at V came to 1 base and at J to 5 bases, leaving 16 bases not matched to a gene.